Sequencing of this T cell receptor (beta chain) was carried out in a study of shared clonotypes between healthy human individuals. The germline V gene encodes CDR1 SGHRS and CDR2 YFSETQ. The CDR3 is 15 residues long. V was shortened by 4 bases and J by 1 base, with 14 bases between the two germline ends. CD45RO-negative, CCR7-selected cells formed the naive CD8 fraction, which excluded terminally differentiated effector memory CD45RA+ cells. The study's findings and limits: Unshared clonotypes carried lower generation probabilities than those common to all four donors.

Notes on this clone: What it binds is not known.

An even split of each subset's genomic DNA across several immunoSEQ plates was performed. Approximately 30,000 T cell genomes (around 200 ng DNA) went into each sorted-subset replicate. Original analysis: Filtering differed for immunoSEQ, which gave only junction sequences without quality scores. Clones were sequenced by immunoSEQ multiplex PCR, and TCRdb holds only the in-frame ones, with some missing. The D gene and trimming were derived from the DNA, and the V and J assignments and clone size from that table. The top ten clones hold about 0.11% of a sample with fewer than 700,000 clones, 85% to 95% of them seen once.

Specimen: naive CD8+ T cells sorted from blood. The chain is built from TRBV5-1 and TRBJ1-1; D perhaps matches TRBD1 (6 bases). The sequence was obtained from a woman aged 30 to 39 in good health. Written as DNA, the CDR3 is TGCGCCAGCAGCATATCTAGGACAGAGAACACTGAAGCTTTCTTT. Protein product: CASSISRTENTEAFF.